This is a list of T cell receptor beta chains from one sample in a study of T cells in Graves' hyperthyroidism and ophthalmopathy. TCRdb re-called the multiplex PCR reads through MiXCR, storing one row per CDR3 protein. The top ten hold more than 25% of the sample, which has around 250,000 distinct CDR3 sequences, 16% seen once. Sequencing was done on a sample of blood. Receptor source: a woman between 18 and 30 years old with Graves' ophthalmopathy. Both conserved end residues are part of each CDR3.

J: TRBJ2-7; V: TRBV7-6; CDR3: CASSLTSGTYYEQYF
J: TRBJ2-5; V: TRBV12-3/TRBV12-4; CDR3: CASSSTGGKQETQYF
J: TRBJ1-2; V: TRBV20-1; CDR3: CSAREGILRDRAFYGYTF
J: TRBJ1-1; V: TRBV20-1; CDR3: CSARVLNTEAFF
J: TRBJ2-3; V: TRBV13; CDR3: CASSPLGTGTSTDTQYF
J: TRBJ1-1; V: TRBV7-2; CDR3: CASSLERVGEAFF
J: TRBJ1-3; V: TRBV28; CDR3: CASDQGYGNTIYF
J: TRBJ2-6; V: TRBV6-1; CDR3: CASSDRVSGANVLTF
J: TRBJ1-5; V: TRBV28; CDR3: CASSPSGLDQPQHF
J: TRBJ2-2; V: TRBV6-1; CDR3: CASSNFLGGELFF
J: TRBJ1-4; V: TRBV9; CDR3: CASSPSGAGEKLFF
J: TRBJ2-1; V: TRBV5-1; CDR3: CASSAAVAGYNEQFF
J: TRBJ1-1; V: TRBV28; CDR3: CASSLGGYGTEAFF
J: TRBJ1-1; V: TRBV19; CDR3: CASKIGRSVNTEAFF
J: TRBJ1-5; V: TRBV12-3/TRBV12-4; CDR3: CASSLDGYQPQHF